The entry below gives a single TCR beta chain sequence along with its context. Specified treatment: oral pan-JAK inhibitor, 5-10 mg twice daily. This record belongs to a study of CD8+ T cells in alopecia areata. Per the germline V gene, CDR1 is PRHDT and CDR2 is FYEKMQ (reference sequence). Trimming removed 2 bases at V and 8 bases at J, with 12 bases between. This CDR3 is 13 amino acids long. In each case, RNA was isolated and then reverse transcribed into cDNA as the sequencing template. Sequencing was performed with immunoSEQ multiplex PCR; in TCRdb, only in-frame clones are kept and a portion is missing. Of around 200,000 clones listed, about 55% were seen once; the top ten hold roughly a tenth.

The receptor's source is a human donor with alopecia areata. This rearrangement joins TRBV13 to TRBJ1-2; D unclear. The specimen was CD8+ T cells sorted from blood, collected at week 24, from a patient treated with tofacitinib. The chain's CDR3 is CASSLSNKRGYTF. In DNA form, the CDR3 reads TGTGCCAGCAGCTTATCGAACAAACGGGGCTACACCTTC.